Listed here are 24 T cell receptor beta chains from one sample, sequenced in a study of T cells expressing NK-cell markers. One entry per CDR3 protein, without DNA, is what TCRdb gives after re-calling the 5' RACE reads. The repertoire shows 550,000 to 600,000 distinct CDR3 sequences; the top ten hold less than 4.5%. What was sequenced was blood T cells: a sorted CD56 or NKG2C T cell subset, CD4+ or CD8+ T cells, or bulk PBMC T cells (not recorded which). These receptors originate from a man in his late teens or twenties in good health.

The CDR3: CASSNRVGEQFF. This chain joins TRBV7-2 and TRBJ2-1; as DNA is missing, the TRBD1 call by TCRdb cannot be tested. The germline V gene encodes CDR1 SGHTA and CDR2 FQGNSA. This CDR3 contains 12 residues.

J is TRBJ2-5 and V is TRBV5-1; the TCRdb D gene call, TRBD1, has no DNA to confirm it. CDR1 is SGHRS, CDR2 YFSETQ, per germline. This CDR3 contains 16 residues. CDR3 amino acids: CASSLESRVSRETQYF.

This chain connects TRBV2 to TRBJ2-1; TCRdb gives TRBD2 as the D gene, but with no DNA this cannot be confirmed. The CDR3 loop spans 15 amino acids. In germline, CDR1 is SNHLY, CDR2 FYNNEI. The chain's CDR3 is CASSLTSSPLNEQFF.

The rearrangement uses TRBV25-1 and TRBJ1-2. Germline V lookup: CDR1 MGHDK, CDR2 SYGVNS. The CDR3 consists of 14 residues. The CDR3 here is CASSRGGSNYGYTF.

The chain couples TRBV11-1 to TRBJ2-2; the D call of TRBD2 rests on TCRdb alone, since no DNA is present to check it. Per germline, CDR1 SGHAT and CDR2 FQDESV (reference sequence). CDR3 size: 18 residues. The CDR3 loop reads CASSLAASGSANTGELFF.

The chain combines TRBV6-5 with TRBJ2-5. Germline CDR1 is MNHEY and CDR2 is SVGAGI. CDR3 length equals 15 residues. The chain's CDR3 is CASSYPDGSQETQYF.

The CDR3 sequence: CASSKSRDYQSTDTQYF. This chain links TRBV5-1 with TRBJ2-3; the TCRdb D gene call, TRBD2, has no DNA to confirm it. This CDR3 spans 17 amino acids. Germline loops: CDR1 SGHRS, CDR2 YFSETQ.

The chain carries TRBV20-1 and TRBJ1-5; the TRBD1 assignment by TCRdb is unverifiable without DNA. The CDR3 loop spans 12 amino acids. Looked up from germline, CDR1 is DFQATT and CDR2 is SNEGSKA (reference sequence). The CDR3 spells CSASPGGEPQHF.

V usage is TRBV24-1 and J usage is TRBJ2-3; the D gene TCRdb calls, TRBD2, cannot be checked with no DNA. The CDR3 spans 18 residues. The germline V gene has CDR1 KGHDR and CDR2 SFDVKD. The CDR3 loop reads CATSDLQTSGRSTDTQYF.

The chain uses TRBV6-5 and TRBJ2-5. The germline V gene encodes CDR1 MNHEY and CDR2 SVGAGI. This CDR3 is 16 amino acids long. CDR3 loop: CASSYSILTNQETQYF.

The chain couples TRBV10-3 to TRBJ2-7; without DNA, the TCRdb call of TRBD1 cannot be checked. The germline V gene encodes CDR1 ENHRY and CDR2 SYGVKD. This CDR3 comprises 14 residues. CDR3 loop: CAIRGTKDWSEQYF.

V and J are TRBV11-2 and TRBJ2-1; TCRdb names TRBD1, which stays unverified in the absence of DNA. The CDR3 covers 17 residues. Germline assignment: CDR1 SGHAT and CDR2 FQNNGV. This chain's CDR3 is CASSPLGRELRYNEQFF.

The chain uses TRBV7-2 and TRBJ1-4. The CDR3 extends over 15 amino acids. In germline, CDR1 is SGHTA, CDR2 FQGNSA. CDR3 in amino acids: CASSTGGVTNEKLFF. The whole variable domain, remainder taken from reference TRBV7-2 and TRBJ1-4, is GAGVSQSPSNKVTEKGKDVELRCDPISGHTALYWYRQSLGQGLEFLIYFQGNSAPDKSGLPSDRFSAERTGGSVSTLTIQRTQQEDSAVYLCASSTGGVTNEKLFFGSGTQLSVL.

CDR3 in amino acids: CASSLDGGQGAKNIQYF. The rearrangement links TRBV5-1 to TRBJ2-4; TCRdb's D gene call, TRBD1, goes unchecked for lack of DNA. The CDR3 is 17 amino acids. CDR1 and CDR2 from the germline V gene are SGHRS and YFSETQ.

The CDR3 sequence is CASSYSGTGVRGNTGELFF. This chain joins TRBV6-2 or TRBV6-3 and TRBJ2-2; TCRdb names TRBD1, which stays unverified in the absence of DNA. This CDR3 contains 19 residues. Germline V gene data show CDR1 as MNHEY and CDR2 as SVGEGT.

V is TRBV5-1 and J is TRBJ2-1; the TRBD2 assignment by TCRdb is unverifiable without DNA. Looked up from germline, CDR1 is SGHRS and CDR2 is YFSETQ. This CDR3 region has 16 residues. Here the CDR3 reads CASSRQERSTYNEQFF.

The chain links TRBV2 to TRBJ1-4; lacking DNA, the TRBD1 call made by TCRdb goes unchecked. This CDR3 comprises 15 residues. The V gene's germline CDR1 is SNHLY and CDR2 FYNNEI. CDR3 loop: CASSGIKGVGEKLFF.

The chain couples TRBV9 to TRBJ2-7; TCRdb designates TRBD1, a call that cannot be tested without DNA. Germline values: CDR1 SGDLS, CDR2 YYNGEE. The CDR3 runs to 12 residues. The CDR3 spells CATIPLPFEQYF.

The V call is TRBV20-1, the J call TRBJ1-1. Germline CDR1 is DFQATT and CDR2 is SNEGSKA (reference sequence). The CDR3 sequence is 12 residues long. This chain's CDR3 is CSAFLMNTEAFF.

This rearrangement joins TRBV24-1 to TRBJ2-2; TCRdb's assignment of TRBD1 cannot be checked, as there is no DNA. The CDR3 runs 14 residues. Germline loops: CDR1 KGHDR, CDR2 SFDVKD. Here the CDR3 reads CATSDRAPGELFFF.

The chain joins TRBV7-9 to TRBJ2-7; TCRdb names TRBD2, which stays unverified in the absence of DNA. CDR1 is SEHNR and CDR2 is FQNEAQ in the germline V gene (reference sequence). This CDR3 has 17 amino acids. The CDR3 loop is CASSSSGTSGPPYEQYF.

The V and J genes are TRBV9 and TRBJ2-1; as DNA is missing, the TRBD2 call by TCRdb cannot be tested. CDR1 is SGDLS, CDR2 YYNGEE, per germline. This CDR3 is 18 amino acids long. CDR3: CASSVGGYGLAGANEQFF. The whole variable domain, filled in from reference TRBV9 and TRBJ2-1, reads DSGVTQTPKHLITATGQRVTLRCSPRSGDLSVYWYQQSLDQGLQFLIQYYNGEERAKGNILERFSAQQFPDLHSELNLSSLELGDSALYFCASSVGGYGLAGANEQFFGPGTRLTVL.

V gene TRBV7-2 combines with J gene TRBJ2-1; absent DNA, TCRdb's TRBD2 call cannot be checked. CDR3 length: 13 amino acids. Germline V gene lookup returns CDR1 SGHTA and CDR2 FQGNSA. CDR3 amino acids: CASSSYRVLEQFF.

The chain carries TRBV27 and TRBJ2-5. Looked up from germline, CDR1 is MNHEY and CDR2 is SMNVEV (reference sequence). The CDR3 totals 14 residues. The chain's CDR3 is CASSLTDNQETQYF.